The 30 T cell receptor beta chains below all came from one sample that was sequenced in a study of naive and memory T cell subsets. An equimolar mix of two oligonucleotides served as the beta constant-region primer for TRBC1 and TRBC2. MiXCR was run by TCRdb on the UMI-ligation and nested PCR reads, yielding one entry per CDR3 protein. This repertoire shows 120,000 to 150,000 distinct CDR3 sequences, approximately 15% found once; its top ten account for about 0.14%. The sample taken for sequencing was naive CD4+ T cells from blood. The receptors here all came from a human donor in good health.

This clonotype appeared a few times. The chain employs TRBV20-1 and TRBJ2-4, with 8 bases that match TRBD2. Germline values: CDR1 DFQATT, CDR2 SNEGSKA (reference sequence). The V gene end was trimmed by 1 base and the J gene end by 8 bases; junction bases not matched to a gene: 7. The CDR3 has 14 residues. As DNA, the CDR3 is TGCAGTGCTAGAGTTCCTAGCGGGTTGGACATTCAGTACTTC. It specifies CSARVPSGLDIQYF.

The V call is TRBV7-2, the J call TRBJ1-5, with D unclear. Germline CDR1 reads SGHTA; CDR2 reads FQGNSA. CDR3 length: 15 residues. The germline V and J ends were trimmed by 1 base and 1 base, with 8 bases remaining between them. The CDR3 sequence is CASSLEAGSNQPQHF. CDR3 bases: TGTGCCAGCAGCTTAGAGGCGGGGAGCAATCAGCCCCAGCATTTT. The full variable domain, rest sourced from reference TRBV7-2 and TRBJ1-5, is GAGVSQSPSNKVTEKGKDVELRCDPISGHTALYWYRQSLGQGLEFLIYFQGNSAPDKSGLPSDRFSAERTGGSVSTLTIQRTQQEDSAVYLCASSLEAGSNQPQHFGDGTRLSIL.

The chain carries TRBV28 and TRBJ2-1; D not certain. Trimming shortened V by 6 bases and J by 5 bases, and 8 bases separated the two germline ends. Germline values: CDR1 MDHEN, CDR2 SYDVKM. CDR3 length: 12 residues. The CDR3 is CASRTYDNEQFF. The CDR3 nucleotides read TGTGCCAGCAGGACTTACGACAATGAGCAGTTCTTC.

The CDR3 coding sequence is TGTGCCAGCTCACCAGGGTCGCACTTAGAGACCCAGTACTTC. This sequence encodes CASSPGSHLETQYF. The genes are TRBV18 and TRBJ2-5; D remains ambiguous. Trimming shortened V by 2 bases and J by 4 bases, and 11 bases separated the two germline ends. This CDR3 spans 14 amino acids. The germline V gene encodes CDR1 KGHSH and CDR2 LQKENI.

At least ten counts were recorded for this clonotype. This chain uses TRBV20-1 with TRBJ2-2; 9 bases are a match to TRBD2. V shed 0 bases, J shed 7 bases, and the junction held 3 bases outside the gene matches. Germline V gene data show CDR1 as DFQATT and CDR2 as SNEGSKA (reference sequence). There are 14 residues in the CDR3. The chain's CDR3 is CSARDGTSIGELFF. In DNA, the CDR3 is TGCAGTGCTAGAGATGGGACTAGCATCGGGGAGCTGTTTTTT.

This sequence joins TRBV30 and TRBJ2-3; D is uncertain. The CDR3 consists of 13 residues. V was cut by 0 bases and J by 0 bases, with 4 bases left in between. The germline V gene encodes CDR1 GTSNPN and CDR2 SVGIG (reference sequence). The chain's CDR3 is CAWSVPSTDTQYF. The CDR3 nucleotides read TGTGCCTGGAGTGTTCCTAGCACAGATACGCAGTATTTT.

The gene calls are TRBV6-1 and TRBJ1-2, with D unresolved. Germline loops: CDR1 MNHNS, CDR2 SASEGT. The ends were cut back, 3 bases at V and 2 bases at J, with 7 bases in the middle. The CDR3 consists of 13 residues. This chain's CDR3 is CASSDTENYGYTF. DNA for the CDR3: TGTGCCAGCAGTGATACAGAAAACTATGGCTACACCTTC.

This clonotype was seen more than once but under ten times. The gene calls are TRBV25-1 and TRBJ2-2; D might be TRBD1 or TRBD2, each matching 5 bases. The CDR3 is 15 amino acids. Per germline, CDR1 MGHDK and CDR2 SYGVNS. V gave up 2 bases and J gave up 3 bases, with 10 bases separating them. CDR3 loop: CASSERGAYTGELFF. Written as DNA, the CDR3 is TGTGCCAGCAGTGAACGAGGGGCCTACACCGGGGAGCTGTTTTTT.

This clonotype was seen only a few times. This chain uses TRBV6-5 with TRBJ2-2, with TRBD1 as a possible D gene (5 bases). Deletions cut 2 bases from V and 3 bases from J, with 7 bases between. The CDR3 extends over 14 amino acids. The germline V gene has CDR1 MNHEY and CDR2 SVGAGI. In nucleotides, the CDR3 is TGTGCCAGCAGTTACCAGGGATACACCGGGGAGCTGTTTTTT. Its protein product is CASSYQGYTGELFF.

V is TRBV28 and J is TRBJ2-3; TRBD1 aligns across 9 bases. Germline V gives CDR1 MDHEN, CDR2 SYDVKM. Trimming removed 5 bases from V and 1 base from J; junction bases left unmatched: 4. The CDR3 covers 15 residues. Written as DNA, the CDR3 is TGTGCCAGCAGTAGGGGACAGGGCCGCACAGATACGCAGTATTTT. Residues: CASSRGQGRTDTQYF.

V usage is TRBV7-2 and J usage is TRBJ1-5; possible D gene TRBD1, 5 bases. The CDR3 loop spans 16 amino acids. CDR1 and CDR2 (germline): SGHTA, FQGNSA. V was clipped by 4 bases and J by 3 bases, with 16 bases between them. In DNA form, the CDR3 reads TGTGCCAGCAGCTCCCCAGGGCAGCCCCTCAATCAGCCCCAGCATTTT. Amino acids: CASSSPGQPLNQPQHF.

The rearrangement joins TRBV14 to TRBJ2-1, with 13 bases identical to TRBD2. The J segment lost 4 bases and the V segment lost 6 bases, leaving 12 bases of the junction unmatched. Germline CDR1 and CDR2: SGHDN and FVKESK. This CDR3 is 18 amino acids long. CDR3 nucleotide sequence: TGTGCCAGCAGACCCAATGCGACTAGCGGGAGGATTTACAATGAGCAGTTCTTC. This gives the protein CASRPNATSGRIYNEQFF.

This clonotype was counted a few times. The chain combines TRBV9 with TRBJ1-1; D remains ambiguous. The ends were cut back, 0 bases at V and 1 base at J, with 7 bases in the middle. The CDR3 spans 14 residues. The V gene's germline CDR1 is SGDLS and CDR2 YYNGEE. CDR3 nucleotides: TGTGCCAGCAGCGTAGATGGGCAGAACACTGAAGCTTTCTTT. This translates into CASSVDGQNTEAFF.

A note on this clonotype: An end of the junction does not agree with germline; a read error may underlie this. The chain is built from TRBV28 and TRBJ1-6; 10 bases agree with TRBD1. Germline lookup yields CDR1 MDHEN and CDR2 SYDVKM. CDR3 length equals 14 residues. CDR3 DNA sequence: TGTGCCAGCAGTTCGGGACAGGGGAATTCACCCCTCAACTTT. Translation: CASSSGQGNSPLNF.

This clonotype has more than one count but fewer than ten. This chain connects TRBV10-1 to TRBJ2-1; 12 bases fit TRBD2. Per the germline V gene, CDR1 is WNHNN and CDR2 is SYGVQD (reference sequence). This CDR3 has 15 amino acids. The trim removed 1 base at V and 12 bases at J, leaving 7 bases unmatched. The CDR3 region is CASSELSLAGGGQFF. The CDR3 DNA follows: TGCGCCAGCAGTGAGTTATCGCTAGCGGGAGGGGGGCAGTTCTTC.

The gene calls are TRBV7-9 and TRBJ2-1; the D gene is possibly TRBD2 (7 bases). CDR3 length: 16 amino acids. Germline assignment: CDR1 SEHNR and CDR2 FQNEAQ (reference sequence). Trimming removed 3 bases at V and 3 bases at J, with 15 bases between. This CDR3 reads CASSFQGGGIYNEQFF. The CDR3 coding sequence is TGTGCCAGCAGCTTCCAAGGGGGAGGGATCTACAATGAGCAGTTCTTC.

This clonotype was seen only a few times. This chain's CDR3 is CAWRLTGDASPLHF. The CDR3 bases are TGTGCCTGGAGATTGACAGGGGATGCTTCACCCCTCCACTTT. The chain is built from TRBV30 and TRBJ1-6, with 8 bases that match TRBD1. This CDR3 contains 14 residues. Germline CDR1 is GTSNPN and CDR2 is SVGIG (reference sequence). Trimming at V came to 3 bases and at J to 9 bases, leaving 7 bases not matched to a gene.

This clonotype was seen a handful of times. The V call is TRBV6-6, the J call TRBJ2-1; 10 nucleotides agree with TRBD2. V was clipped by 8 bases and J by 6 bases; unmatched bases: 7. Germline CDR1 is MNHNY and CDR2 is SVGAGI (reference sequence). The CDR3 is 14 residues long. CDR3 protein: CASLSSGSLNEQFF. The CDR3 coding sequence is TGTGCCAGCCTTTCTAGCGGGAGCCTCAATGAGCAGTTCTTC.

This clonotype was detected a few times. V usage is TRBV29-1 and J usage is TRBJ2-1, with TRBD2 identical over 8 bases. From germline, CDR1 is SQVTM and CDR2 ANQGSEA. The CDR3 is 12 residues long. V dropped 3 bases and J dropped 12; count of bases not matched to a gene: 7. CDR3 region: CSVDRSGGVQFF. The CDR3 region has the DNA TGCAGCGTTGATAGGTCGGGGGGGGTGCAGTTCTTC.

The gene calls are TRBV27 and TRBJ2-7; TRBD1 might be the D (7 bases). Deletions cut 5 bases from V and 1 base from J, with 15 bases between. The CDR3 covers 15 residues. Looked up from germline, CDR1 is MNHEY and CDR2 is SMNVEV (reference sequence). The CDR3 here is CASSPLAGGSYEQYF. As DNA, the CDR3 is TGTGCCAGCAGTCCTCTCGCAGGGGGGTCCTACGAGCAGTACTTC.

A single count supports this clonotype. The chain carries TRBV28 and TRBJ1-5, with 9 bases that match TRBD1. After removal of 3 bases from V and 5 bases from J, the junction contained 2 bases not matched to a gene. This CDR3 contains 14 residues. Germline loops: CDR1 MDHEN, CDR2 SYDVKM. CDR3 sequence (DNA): TGTGCCAGCAGTTTGTACAGGGGGCATCAGCCCCAGCATTTT. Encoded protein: CASSLYRGHQPQHF.

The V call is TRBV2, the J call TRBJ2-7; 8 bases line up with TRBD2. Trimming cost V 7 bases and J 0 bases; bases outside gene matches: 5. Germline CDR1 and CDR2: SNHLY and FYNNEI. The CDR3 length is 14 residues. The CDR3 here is CASIWREASYEQYF. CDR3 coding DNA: TGTGCCAGCATCTGGCGGGAGGCCTCCTACGAGCAGTACTTC.

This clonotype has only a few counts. The CDR3 coding sequence is TGCAGTGCTAGAGATACGGGAGGCGACGAGCAGTACTTC. Amino acids: CSARDTGGDEQYF. J is TRBJ2-7 and V is TRBV20-1, with 7 bases aligning to TRBD2. The CDR3 is 13 residues long. The junction had 4 bases not matched to a gene; V was cut back by 0 bases and J by 5 bases. CDR1 and CDR2 (germline): DFQATT, SNEGSKA (reference sequence).

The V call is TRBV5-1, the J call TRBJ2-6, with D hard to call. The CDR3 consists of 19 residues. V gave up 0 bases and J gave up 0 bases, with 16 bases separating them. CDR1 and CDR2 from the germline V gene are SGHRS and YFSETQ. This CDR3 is CASSLAFKYQFSGANVLTF. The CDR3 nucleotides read TGCGCCAGCAGCTTGGCCTTCAAGTACCAATTCTCTGGGGCCAACGTCCTGACTTTC.

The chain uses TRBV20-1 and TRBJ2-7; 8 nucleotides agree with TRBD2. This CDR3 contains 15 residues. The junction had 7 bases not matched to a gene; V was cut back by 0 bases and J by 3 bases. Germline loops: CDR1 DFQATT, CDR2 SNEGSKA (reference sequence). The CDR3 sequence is CSARDFAGGSYEQYF. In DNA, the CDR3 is TGCAGTGCTAGAGATTTTGCGGGAGGTAGCTACGAGCAGTACTTC.

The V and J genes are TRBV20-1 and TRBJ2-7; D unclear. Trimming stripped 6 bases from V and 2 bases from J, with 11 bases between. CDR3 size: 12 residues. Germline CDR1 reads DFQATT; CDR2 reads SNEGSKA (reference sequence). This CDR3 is CSAPTGAYEQYF. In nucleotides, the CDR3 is TGCAGTGCCCCGACTGGCGCCTACGAGCAGTACTTC.

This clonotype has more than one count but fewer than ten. The CDR3 is CASSITSEETQYF. CDR3 in DNA: TGTGCCAGCAGCATAACTAGCGAAGAGACCCAGTACTTC. The chain uses TRBV4-2 and TRBJ2-5; TRBD2 aligns across 7 bases. CDR3 length: 13 residues. Trimming at V came to 5 bases and at J to 3 bases, leaving 3 bases not matched to a gene. Germline V gives CDR1 LGHNA, CDR2 YNFKEQ.

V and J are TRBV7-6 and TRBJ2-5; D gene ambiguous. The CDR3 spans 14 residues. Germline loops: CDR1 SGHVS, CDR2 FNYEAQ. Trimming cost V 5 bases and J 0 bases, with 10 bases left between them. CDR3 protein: CASSPGPNQETQYF. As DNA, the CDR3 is TGTGCCAGCAGCCCCGGTCCGAACCAAGAGACCCAGTACTTC.

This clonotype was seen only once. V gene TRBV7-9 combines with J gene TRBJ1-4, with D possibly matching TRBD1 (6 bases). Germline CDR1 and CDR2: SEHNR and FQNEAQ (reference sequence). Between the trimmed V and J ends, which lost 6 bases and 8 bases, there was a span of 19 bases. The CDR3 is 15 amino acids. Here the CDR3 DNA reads TGTGCCAGCAGTTTTAGGAGGGGGGCTGGGGAAAAACTGTTTTTT. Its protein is CASSFRRGAGEKLFF.

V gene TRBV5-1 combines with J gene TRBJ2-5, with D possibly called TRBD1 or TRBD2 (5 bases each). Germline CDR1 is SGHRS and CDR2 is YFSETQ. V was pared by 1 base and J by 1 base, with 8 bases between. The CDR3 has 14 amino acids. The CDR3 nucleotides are TGCGCCAGCAGCTTGCGTGGGACCCAAGAGACCCAGTACTTC. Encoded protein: CASSLRGTQETQYF.